The entry that follows covers one T cell receptor beta chain sequence. This specimen comes from a study of blood T cell repertoires in COVID-19. Study summary: The samples span acute and convalescent COVID-19 from the United States, Italy and Spain.

The ends were cut back, 0 bases at V and 6 bases at J, with 12 bases in the middle. The germline V gene encodes CDR1 LNHDA and CDR2 SQIVND (reference sequence). This CDR3 contains 15 residues. How the authors handled the data: Nucleated cell number was recorded as an estimate derived from reference gene primer amplification. Clones were sequenced by immunoSEQ multiplex PCR, and TCRdb holds only the in-frame ones, with some missing. V and J calls and clone size are as listed in that table; D and trimming were resolved from the DNA. The sample records around 70,000 clones, approximately 90% being singletons.

This chain uses TRBV19 with TRBJ2-1; D is perhaps TRBD1 (5 bases). Specimen: peripheral blood. The sequence derives from a human donor in a cohort sampled during active COVID-19. Here the CDR3 reads CASSIDRVYGNEQFF. CDR3 coding DNA: TGTGCCAGTAGTATAGACAGGGTTTATGGCAATGAGCAGTTCTTC.